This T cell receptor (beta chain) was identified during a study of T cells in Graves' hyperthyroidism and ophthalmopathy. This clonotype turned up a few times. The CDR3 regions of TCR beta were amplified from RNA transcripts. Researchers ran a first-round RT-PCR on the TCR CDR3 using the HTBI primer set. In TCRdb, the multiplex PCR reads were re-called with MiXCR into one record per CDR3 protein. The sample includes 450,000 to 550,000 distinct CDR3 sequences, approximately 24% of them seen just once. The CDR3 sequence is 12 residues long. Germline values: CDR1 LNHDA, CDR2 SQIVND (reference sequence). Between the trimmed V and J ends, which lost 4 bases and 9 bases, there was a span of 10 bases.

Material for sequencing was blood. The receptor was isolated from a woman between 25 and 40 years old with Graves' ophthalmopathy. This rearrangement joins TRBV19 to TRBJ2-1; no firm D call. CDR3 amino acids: CASSTGRGEQFF. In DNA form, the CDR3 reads TGTGCCAGTAGTACTGGGCGAGGTGAGCAGTTCTTC.